The 27 T cell receptor beta chains below come from one sample, sequenced in a study of glioma-infiltrating T cells after dendritic cell vaccination. Assay: immunoSEQ multiplex PCR; the TCRdb copy retains only in-frame clones and omits some. The table has 100,000 or so clones, around 90% seen once; the top ten hold over 2.5%. Time point meaning: after dendritic cell vaccination, including at tumor progression/relapse. This material consisted of blood, taken after dendritic cell vaccination. These receptors all stem from a human donor with glioblastoma.

The chain uses TRBV27 and TRBJ2-6, with TRBD1 matching 9 bases. Germline V lookup: CDR1 MNHEY, CDR2 SMNVEV (reference sequence). V was pared by 6 bases and J by 2 bases, with 8 bases of the junction left unmatched. The CDR3 consists of 17 residues. The CDR3, as DNA: TGTGCCAGCAGGGTGACAGGGGGGAGCGCTGGGGCCAACGTCCTGACTTTC. Its protein product is CASRVTGGSAGANVLTF.

The chain recombines TRBV11-3 with TRBJ1-1, with D perhaps matching TRBD1 (5 bases). Germline loops: CDR1 SGHNT, CDR2 YENEEA. Deletions cut 3 bases from V and 7 bases from J, with 15 bases between. The CDR3 contains 14 residues. CDR3 amino acids: CASSLPSGEGEAFF. The CDR3 DNA reads TGTGCCAGCAGCTTGCCGTCGGGGGAGGGTGAAGCTTTCTTT.

The sample holds a few counts of this clone. The rearrangement links TRBV5-1 to TRBJ1-1; D is ambiguous. This CDR3 is built from 15 residues. Trimming took off 1 base at V and 1 base at J, with 11 bases between the two ends. Germline CDR1 reads SGHRS; CDR2 reads YFSETQ. Here the CDR3 reads CASSLQWAGNTEAFF. In nucleotides, the CDR3 is TGCGCCAGCAGCTTGCAATGGGCAGGGAACACTGAAGCTTTCTTT.

The chain combines TRBV7-2 with TRBJ2-7, with a weak D call TRBD1 (5 bases). CDR3 size: 14 residues. The germline V and J ends were trimmed by 4 bases and 0 bases, with 10 bases remaining between them. The germline gives CDR1 SGHTA, CDR2 FQGNSA. CDR3 sequence reads: CASSSDRFSYEQYF. The CDR3 DNA is TGTGCCAGCAGCTCCGACAGATTCTCCTACGAGCAGTACTTC.

V gene TRBV6-1 combines with J gene TRBJ2-7, with D possibly matching TRBD1 (6 bases). V was clipped by 6 bases and J by 0 bases, with 9 bases between them. Germline V gene data show CDR1 as MNHNS and CDR2 as SASEGT. The CDR3 has 13 amino acids. CDR3 DNA: TGTGCCAGCAGGAGGACAGTCTCCTACGAGCAGTACTTC. Its translation is CASRRTVSYEQYF.

V gene TRBV6-1 combines with J gene TRBJ2-2, with 8 bases identical to TRBD1. The V gene's germline CDR1 is MNHNS and CDR2 SASEGT. V dropped 8 bases and J dropped 5; count of bases not matched to a gene: 10. This CDR3 has 15 amino acids. CDR3 amino acids: CASRYPGGGTGELFF. CDR3 sequence (DNA): TGTGCCAGCCGCTACCCAGGGGGCGGAACCGGGGAGCTGTTTTTT.

V usage is TRBV10-3 and J usage is TRBJ1-2; TRBD1 aligns across 7 bases. This CDR3 region has 13 residues. The J segment lost 7 bases and the V segment lost 10 bases, leaving 12 bases of the junction unmatched. Germline assignment: CDR1 ENHRY and CDR2 SYGVKD. This CDR3 reads CATVDQGVGGYTF. The CDR3 nucleotides are TGTGCCACCGTCGACCAGGGGGTAGGTGGCTACACCTTC.

The rearrangement links TRBV6-1 to TRBJ1-1; no definite D call. Germline CDR1 MNHNS, CDR2 SASEGT. V gave up 3 bases and J gave up 1 base, with 12 bases separating them. The CDR3 has 15 residues. The CDR3 protein is CASSEVASANTEAFF. CDR3 nucleotide sequence: TGTGCCAGCAGTGAGGTAGCAAGCGCGAACACTGAAGCTTTCTTT.

This chain joins TRBV18 and TRBJ2-2; 12 bases agree with TRBD2. Per the germline V gene, CDR1 is KGHSH and CDR2 is LQKENI. The CDR3 is made up of 17 amino acids. V shed 0 bases, J shed 1 base, and the junction held 0 bases outside the gene matches. CDR3 protein: CASSPPTSGRNTGELFF. CDR3 bases: TGTGCCAGCTCACCACCGACTAGCGGGAGGAACACCGGGGAGCTGTTTTTT.

This sequence joins TRBV5-6 and TRBJ1-3; D might be TRBD1 (6 bases). This CDR3 is 15 amino acids long. Germline V gene sequence: CDR1 SGHDT, CDR2 YYEEEE. Trimming removed 4 bases at V and 0 bases at J, with 11 bases between. The CDR3 sequence: CASSRQDFSGNTIYF. Here the CDR3 DNA reads TGTGCCAGCAGCCGACAGGATTTCTCTGGAAACACCATATATTTT.

The rearrangement uses TRBV2 and TRBJ2-7; D remains ambiguous. V dropped 5 bases and J dropped 2 bases, with 7 bases sitting between them. This CDR3 comprises 12 residues. CDR1 and CDR2 from the germline V gene are SNHLY and FYNNEI. This CDR3 is CASSLQTYEQYF. The CDR3 region has the DNA TGTGCCAGCAGTCTACAGACCTACGAGCAGTACTTC.

The J gene is TRBJ2-1, the V gene TRBV4-2; 10 bases are a match to TRBD2. CDR1 and CDR2 from the germline V gene are LGHNA and YNFKEQ. The J segment lost 6 bases and the V segment lost 4 bases, leaving 12 bases of the junction unmatched. There are 17 residues in the CDR3. This CDR3 reads CASSPNGLAGDGNEQFF. CDR3 nucleotide sequence: TGTGCCAGCAGCCCCAACGGGCTAGCGGGAGATGGCAATGAGCAGTTCTTC.

J is TRBJ2-3 and V is TRBV9, with 7 bases matching TRBD2. Trimming at V came to 2 bases and at J to 6 bases, leaving 9 bases not matched to a gene. The CDR3 spans 15 residues. CDR1 is SGDLS, CDR2 YYNGEE, per germline. CDR3 loop: CASSVTTSVPDTQYF. The CDR3 DNA sequence: TGTGCCAGCAGCGTTACTACTAGCGTTCCGGATACGCAGTATTTT.

This chain joins TRBV11-3 and TRBJ2-1; TRBD2 agrees at 8 bases. Germline lookup yields CDR1 SGHNT and CDR2 YENEEA. The CDR3 has 15 residues. After removal of 2 bases from V and 9 bases from J, the junction contained 9 bases not matched to a gene. The CDR3 reads CASSLQGLGGTEQFF. In nucleotides, the CDR3 is TGTGCCAGCAGCTTACAGGGACTAGGGGGGACTGAGCAGTTCTTC.

V usage is TRBV5-6 and J usage is TRBJ1-4; no firm D call. Trimming stripped 0 bases from V and 3 bases from J, with 18 bases between. CDR1 is SGHDT and CDR2 is YYEEEE in the germline V gene. The CDR3 runs to 18 residues. The CDR3 region is CASSLALGRGRPNEKLFF. CDR3 DNA sequence: TGTGCCAGCAGCTTGGCCCTCGGGAGAGGGAGACCTAATGAAAAACTGTTTTTT.

This chain uses TRBV5-4 with TRBJ2-7, with 9 bases identical to TRBD1. Germline CDR1 reads SGHNT; CDR2 reads YYREEE (reference sequence). This CDR3 is built from 14 residues. V gave up 3 bases and J gave up 3 bases; unmatched junction bases: 4. The CDR3, as DNA: TGTGCCAGCAGCTCGGAGACAGGGGGCTACGAGCAGTACTTC. Translated: CASSSETGGYEQYF.

The chain's CDR3 is CASSHRGNQPQHF. CDR3 nucleotides: TGTGCCAGTAGTCACAGGGGCAATCAGCCCCAGCATTTT. The rearrangement uses TRBV19 and TRBJ1-5; possibly TRBD1 for D (6 bases). Trimming took off 5 bases at V and 2 bases at J, with 7 bases between the two ends. Germline-derived CDR1 and CDR2 are LNHDA and SQIVND (reference sequence). The CDR3 sequence is 13 residues long.

This chain joins TRBV5-5 and TRBJ1-4; 7 positions agree with TRBD1. The CDR3 spans 14 residues. V shed 4 bases, J shed 7 bases, and the junction held 7 bases outside the gene matches. From germline, CDR1 is SGHKS and CDR2 YYEKEE (reference sequence). The CDR3 DNA is TGTGCCAGCAGCCCACTCACAGGGGTTGAAAAACTGTTTTTT. Translated, it gives CASSPLTGVEKLFF.

The chain is built from TRBV18 and TRBJ2-3, with D perhaps TRBD1 (5 bases). V was shortened by 3 bases and J by 4 bases, with 8 bases between the two germline ends. This CDR3 contains 13 residues. Germline CDR1 and CDR2: KGHSH and LQKENI. The CDR3 DNA follows: TGTGCCAGCTCACCCCCAGGGCCAGATACGCAGTATTTT. Translating gives CASSPPGPDTQYF. The whole variable domain, remainder taken from reference TRBV18 and TRBJ2-3, is NAGVMQNPRHLVRRRGQEARLRCSPMKGHSHVYWYRQLPEEGLKFMVYLQKENIIDESGMPKERFSAEFPKEGPSILRIQQVVRGDSAAYFCASSPPGPDTQYFGPGTRLTVL.

V and J are TRBV5-4 and TRBJ1-2; 8 bases match TRBD1. The CDR3 totals 15 residues. V was clipped by 3 bases and J by 1 base; unmatched bases: 5. Germline V CDR1 and CDR2: SGHNT, YYREEE (reference sequence). In DNA form, the CDR3 reads TGTGCCAGCAGCTATGACAGGGGACTTAACTATGGCTACACCTTC. Protein sequence: CASSYDRGLNYGYTF.

The chain is built from TRBV9 and TRBJ2-5; 7 bases are a match to TRBD1. V was clipped by 0 bases and J by 1 base; unmatched bases: 6. The germline V gene has CDR1 SGDLS and CDR2 YYNGEE. The length of the CDR3 is 16 residues. CDR3 amino acids: CASSVDRGQLQETQYF. The CDR3 DNA reads TGTGCCAGCAGCGTAGACAGGGGACAGCTCCAAGAGACCCAGTACTTC.

This chain joins TRBV2 and TRBJ2-5; 7 bases are shared with TRBD1. The J call could be wrong; TRBJ2-7 is a better fit for the DNA end. Germline CDR1 reads SNHLY; CDR2 reads FYNNEI. The CDR3 loop spans 13 amino acids. CDR3 bases: TGTGCCAGCGACCAAACAGGGGTAGGCGAGCAGTACTTC. Amino acids: CASDQTGVGEQYF.

V is TRBV29-1 and J is TRBJ2-3; TRBD1 matches at 7 bases. Germline CDR1 and CDR2: SQVTM and ANQGSEA. The V and J ends lost 7 bases and 2 bases, in that order; junction bases with no gene match: 9. The CDR3 contains 14 residues. The CDR3 nucleotides are TGCAGCGCCCGACCGGGACAGACCACAGATACGCAGTATTTT. It encodes CSARPGQTTDTQYF.

The J gene is TRBJ1-3, the V gene TRBV19; perhaps TRBD1 as D (6 bases). There are 15 residues in the CDR3. From germline, CDR1 is LNHDA and CDR2 SQIVND (reference sequence). V dropped 5 bases and J dropped 2 bases, with 13 bases sitting between them. CDR3 coding DNA: TGTGCCAGTAGTGCACAGGGAGTGCCTGGAAACACCATATATTTT. Its translation: CASSAQGVPGNTIYF. Using reference TRBV19 and TRBJ1-3 for the parts outside the CDR3, the full variable domain is DGGITQSPKYLFRKEGQNVTLSCEQNLNHDAMYWYRQDPGQGLRLIYYSQIVNDFQKGDIAEGYSVSREKKESFPLTVTSAQKNPTAFYLCASSAQGVPGNTIYFGEGSWLTVV.

The table lists this clone with a few counts. This rearrangement joins TRBV5-1 to TRBJ2-1, with 7 positions matching TRBD2. The CDR3 extends over 15 amino acids. Trimming took 1 base from V and 7 from J; bases not matched to a gene: 8. Germline V gene sequence: CDR1 SGHRS, CDR2 YFSETQ. The CDR3 protein is CASSLSSGAINEQFF. The CDR3 bases are TGCGCCAGCAGCTTGTCCAGCGGGGCAATTAATGAGCAGTTCTTC.

The chain recombines TRBV7-2 with TRBJ2-7, with D tentatively TRBD2 (5 bases). Trimming left V 9 bases short and J 6 bases short, with 24 bases between. Looked up from germline, CDR1 is SGHTA and CDR2 is FQGNSA. This CDR3 comprises 15 residues. CDR3 bases: TGTGCCAGTATCAACCAGGAGGCGCTTTTCCCCGAGCAGTACTTC. Amino acid sequence: CASINQEALFPEQYF.

In DNA form, the CDR3 reads TGTGCCAGCAGTTCTTATGGACAGGGGGCTCAAGAGACCCAGTACTTC. Translating gives CASSSYGQGAQETQYF. The rearrangement links TRBV6-5 to TRBJ2-5, with 11 bases aligning to TRBD1. Unmatched junction bases numbered 6, after V lost 4 bases and J lost 2 bases. The germline CDR1 and CDR2 sequences are MNHEY and SVGAGI. CDR3 length: 16 amino acids.